This T cell receptor beta chain was obtained from a study of blood T cell repertoires in COVID-19. Study-wide background: Sites in the United States, Italy and Spain provided acute and convalescent COVID-19 samples. Nucleic acid was either cDNA or gDNA, and it came from T cells, B-cell-depleted T cells, or PBMCs.

The CDR3 has 14 amino acids. Per germline, CDR1 LGHNT and CDR2 FRNRAP. Trimming cost V 6 bases and J 8 bases, with 17 bases left between them. The authors' processing: Reference gene primer amplification gave estimated nucleated cell counts. Clones were sequenced by immunoSEQ multiplex PCR, and TCRdb holds only the in-frame ones, with some missing. V and J calls plus clone size are reproduced from that table; the DNA served to infer D and trimming. The sample includes 240,000 or so clones, roughly 87% of them seen just once. The sample consisted of peripheral blood. This TCR came from a man in his 60s who had recovered from COVID-19. The rearrangement links TRBV12-5 to TRBJ2-1; possibly TRBD2 for D (6 bases). CDR3 residues: CASGSPSGGDEQFF. The CDR3 coding sequence is TGTGCTAGTGGCTCCCCCTCTGGAGGGGATGAGCAGTTCTTC.